A selection of T cell receptor beta chains follows, all from one sample in a study of identifying expanded T cells in peripheral blood. Assay used: immunoSEQ multiplex PCR; TCRdb lists only in-frame clones, some missing. The sample includes over 85,000 clones, approximately 85% seen only once; the top ten take around 4.3%. Sequencing input: blood. The receptors shown here come from a person aged 18 to 69 in good health. Both conserved end residues are part of each CDR3. Each record gives: clone size, V gene, D gene, J gene, CDR3 protein, CDR3 DNA. D genes are given only for firm matches. Clone size is stated in some rows and not others, as once, few, many or a class when expanded.

abundance: .; v_gene: TRBV7-2; d_gene: .; j_gene: TRBJ1-1; CDR3aa: CASSLIGTDPPNTEAFF; CDR3nt: TGTGCCAGCAGCTTAATCGGGACCGACCCGCCGAACACTGAAGCTTTCTTT
abundance: few; v_gene: TRBV29-1; d_gene: .; j_gene: TRBJ1-1; CDR3aa: CSVEDMPPQQAFF; CDR3nt: TGCAGCGTTGAAGATATGCCCCCCCAACAAGCTTTCTTT
abundance: .; v_gene: TRBV5-5; d_gene: .; j_gene: TRBJ1-5; CDR3aa: CASSPPGGNSNQPQHF; CDR3nt: TGTGCCAGCAGCCCCCCTGGGGGTAATAGCAATCAGCCCCAGCATTTT
abundance: .; v_gene: TRBV6-1; d_gene: .; j_gene: TRBJ1-3; CDR3aa: CASSEGLGREGRGNTIYF; CDR3nt: TGTGCCAGCAGTGAAGGGTTAGGGAGGGAAGGGAGAGGAAACACCATATATTTT
abundance: .; v_gene: TRBV7-8; d_gene: TRBD2; j_gene: TRBJ2-7; CDR3aa: CASSLAGTSGAYEQYF; CDR3nt: TGTGCCAGCAGCTTAGCAGGGACTAGCGGGGCCTACGAGCAGTACTTC
abundance: .; v_gene: TRBV20-1; d_gene: .; j_gene: TRBJ1-6; CDR3aa: CSVSPDNPLHF; CDR3nt: TGCAGTGTAAGCCCGGACAACCCCCTCCACTTT
abundance: .; v_gene: TRBV29-1; d_gene: .; j_gene: TRBJ1-1; CDR3aa: CSVAGSQDTEAFF; CDR3nt: TGCAGCGTTGCGGGGTCCCAGGACACTGAAGCTTTCTTT
abundance: .; v_gene: TRBV7-6; d_gene: .; j_gene: TRBJ2-4; CDR3aa: CASSLGDIQYF; CDR3nt: TGTGCCAGCAGCCTTGGGGACATTCAGTACTTC
abundance: few; v_gene: TRBV7-9; d_gene: .; j_gene: TRBJ1-4; CDR3aa: CASSHEKLFF; CDR3nt: TGTGCCAGCAGCCATGAAAAACTGTTTTTT
abundance: .; v_gene: TRBV7-2; d_gene: TRBD1; j_gene: TRBJ1-6; CDR3aa: CASRLGRGTGFLNSPLHF; CDR3nt: TGTGCCAGCAGGTTGGGGAGGGGGACAGGGTTTCTAAATTCACCCCTCCACTTT
abundance: .; v_gene: TRBV6-5; d_gene: .; j_gene: TRBJ1-1; CDR3aa: CASSYSQRPTTEAFF; CDR3nt: TGTGCCAGCAGTTACTCCCAGCGTCCTACCACTGAAGCTTTCTTT
abundance: .; v_gene: TRBV12-5; d_gene: .; j_gene: TRBJ2-7; CDR3aa: CASGSPSTIATWIGYEQYF; CDR3nt: TGTGCTAGTGGTTCCCCGTCTACAATCGCCACCTGGATCGGCTACGAGCAGTACTTC
abundance: .; v_gene: TRBV30; d_gene: .; j_gene: TRBJ1-1; CDR3aa: CAGGKGSTTEAFF; CDR3nt: TGTGCCGGGGGGAAGGGTTCGACCACTGAAGCTTTCTTT
abundance: .; v_gene: TRBV30; d_gene: .; j_gene: TRBJ2-2; CDR3aa: CAWSVPPRAWNTGELFF; CDR3nt: TGTGCCTGGAGTGTACCCCCCCGAGCTTGGAACACCGGGGAGCTGTTTTTT
abundance: .; v_gene: TRBV9; d_gene: .; j_gene: TRBJ1-2; CDR3aa: CASSLTGFGANYGYTF; CDR3nt: TGTGCCAGCAGCCTCACAGGGTTTGGGGCTAACTATGGCTACACCTTC
abundance: .; v_gene: TRBV9; d_gene: TRBD2; j_gene: TRBJ2-7; CDR3aa: CASSVGPGTSWYEQYF; CDR3nt: TGTGCCAGCAGCGTAGGCCCCGGGACTAGCTGGTACGAGCAGTACTTC
abundance: .; v_gene: TRBV7-9; d_gene: .; j_gene: TRBJ1-2; CDR3aa: CASSITSRGKVGDHYGYTF; CDR3nt: TGTGCCAGCAGCATCACTTCAAGGGGGAAAGTCGGAGACCACTATGGCTACACCTTC
abundance: once; v_gene: TRBV9; d_gene: TRBD2; j_gene: TRBJ2-3; CDR3aa: CASSVGASGDTDTQYF; CDR3nt: TGTGCCAGCAGCGTAGGGGCTAGCGGGGACACAGATACGCAGTATTTT
abundance: .; v_gene: TRBV15; d_gene: .; j_gene: TRBJ2-7; CDR3aa: CATSERARAYEQYF; CDR3nt: TGTGCCACCAGCGAGAGGGCCCGGGCCTACGAGCAGTACTTC
abundance: few; v_gene: TRBV15; d_gene: TRBD1; j_gene: TRBJ1-4; CDR3aa: CATSRATGEGEKLFF; CDR3nt: TGTGCCACCAGCAGGGCGACAGGGGAAGGTGAAAAACTGTTTTTT
abundance: few; v_gene: TRBV18; d_gene: .; j_gene: TRBJ1-2; CDR3aa: CASSDRLNKGYGYTF; CDR3nt: TGTGCCAGCTCAGACAGGTTGAATAAAGGATATGGCTACACCTTC
abundance: .; v_gene: TRBV13; d_gene: .; j_gene: TRBJ2-7; CDR3aa: CASSGTTTAYEQYF; CDR3nt: TGTGCCAGCAGCGGCACGACAACAGCCTACGAGCAGTACTTC
abundance: .; v_gene: TRBV6-4; d_gene: .; j_gene: TRBJ1-1; CDR3aa: CAPISPTANRPREAFF; CDR3nt: TGTGCCCCCATATCCCCGACAGCGAATCGACCTAGGGAAGCTTTCTTT
abundance: .; v_gene: TRBV9; d_gene: .; j_gene: TRBJ1-1; CDR3aa: CASSPTGGIGAEAFF; CDR3nt: TGTGCCAGCAGCCCCACTGGGGGGATAGGGGCTGAAGCTTTCTTT
abundance: .; v_gene: TRBV29-1; d_gene: TRBD1; j_gene: TRBJ1-4; CDR3aa: CSVEARTGDGWPDEKLFF; CDR3nt: TGCAGCGTTGAAGCAAGGACAGGGGACGGTTGGCCTGACGAAAAACTGTTTTTT
abundance: .; v_gene: TRBV11-2; d_gene: TRBD1; j_gene: TRBJ1-2; CDR3aa: CASSSLRGLELANYGYTF; CDR3nt: TGTGCCAGCAGCTCCCTTAGGGGGCTAGAGTTAGCTAACTATGGCTACACCTTC
abundance: .; v_gene: TRBV25-1; d_gene: .; j_gene: TRBJ2-7; CDR3aa: CASSALYEQYF; CDR3nt: TGTGCCAGCAGTGCTCTCTACGAGCAGTACTTC
abundance: .; v_gene: TRBV30; d_gene: .; j_gene: TRBJ2-5; CDR3aa: CAWSATVSGETQYF; CDR3nt: TGTGCCTGGAGTGCGACAGTCAGCGGAGAGACCCAGTACTTC
abundance: .; v_gene: TRBV6-4; d_gene: TRBD1; j_gene: TRBJ2-5; CDR3aa: CASSSWDRRHGETQYF; CDR3nt: TGTGCCAGCAGTTCATGGGACAGACGCCATGGAGAGACCCAGTACTTC
abundance: .; v_gene: TRBV6-6; d_gene: .; j_gene: TRBJ1-2; CDR3aa: CASSPETDYGYTF; CDR3nt: TGTGCCAGCAGTCCGGAGACGGACTATGGCTACACCTTC
abundance: .; v_gene: TRBV10-3; d_gene: TRBD1; j_gene: TRBJ1-1; CDR3aa: CANSGTANTEAFF; CDR3nt: TGTGCCAACTCCGGGACAGCGAACACTGAAGCTTTCTTT
abundance: once; v_gene: TRBV7-9; d_gene: .; j_gene: TRBJ2-7; CDR3aa: CASSLFQGWQYF; CDR3nt: TGTGCCAGCAGCTTGTTCCAGGGATGGCAGTACTTC
abundance: .; v_gene: TRBV2; d_gene: .; j_gene: TRBJ2-3; CDR3aa: CASSEEDTQYF; CDR3nt: TGTGCCAGCAGTGAGGAAGATACGCAGTATTTT
abundance: once; v_gene: TRBV2; d_gene: .; j_gene: TRBJ1-5; CDR3aa: CASSDLHGSSNQPQHF; CDR3nt: TGTGCCAGCAGTGACCTACACGGAAGTAGCAATCAGCCCCAGCATTTT
abundance: .; v_gene: TRBV10-2; d_gene: .; j_gene: TRBJ1-5; CDR3aa: CASSSGDQPQHF; CDR3nt: TGCGCCAGCAGTTCAGGGGATCAGCCCCAGCATTTT
abundance: .; v_gene: TRBV18; d_gene: .; j_gene: TRBJ2-2; CDR3aa: CASSPRTAGNTGELFF; CDR3nt: TGTGCCAGCTCACCTAGGACAGCCGGAAACACCGGGGAGCTGTTTTTT
abundance: few; v_gene: TRBV5-1; d_gene: .; j_gene: TRBJ1-1; CDR3aa: CASSLLETSEAFF; CDR3nt: TGCGCCAGCAGCTTGTTAGAGACTTCTGAAGCTTTCTTT
abundance: .; v_gene: TRBV21-1; d_gene: .; j_gene: TRBJ2-5; CDR3aa: CASSKGRGYQETQYF; CDR3nt: TGTGCCAGCAGCAAAGGGCGAGGGTACCAAGAGACCCAGTACTTC
abundance: .; v_gene: TRBV5-1; d_gene: .; j_gene: TRBJ1-1; CDR3aa: CASSLAGADRSAEAFF; CDR3nt: TGCGCCAGCAGCTTGGCTGGAGCGGATCGGAGCGCTGAAGCTTTCTTT
abundance: .; v_gene: TRBV5-4; d_gene: .; j_gene: TRBJ2-5; CDR3aa: CASSLDSQETQYF; CDR3nt: TGTGCCAGCAGCTTGGACAGCCAAGAGACCCAGTACTTC
abundance: .; v_gene: TRBV11-1; d_gene: .; j_gene: TRBJ2-1; CDR3aa: CASSSDSEQFF; CDR3nt: TGTGCCAGCAGCTCTGACAGTGAGCAGTTCTTC
abundance: .; v_gene: TRBV19; d_gene: .; j_gene: TRBJ1-3; CDR3aa: CASSQGSGNTIYF; CDR3nt: TGTGCCAGTAGTCAGGGATCTGGAAACACCATATATTTT
abundance: .; v_gene: TRBV5-4; d_gene: .; j_gene: TRBJ2-1; CDR3aa: CASSLGDVSYNEQFF; CDR3nt: TGTGCCAGCAGCCTAGGGGACGTATCCTACAATGAGCAGTTCTTC